This TCR beta chain is from a study of T-cell reconstitution after alpha-beta-depleted transplantation in children. Findings and caveats of the study: About two months after transplant, alpha-beta T cells reportedly came from several hundred expanded graft clones. The authors attributed T-cell counts and diversity one year after transplant mostly to newly produced T cells. Recipient T cells and thymic progenitors that survived gave rise to the high TCRbeta diversity observed at day 60 in some patients.

This clonotype was observed a few times. Antigen unknown. The library targeted TCRbeta and was prepared with unique molecular identifiers. In TCRdb, the PCR reads were re-called with MiXCR into one record per CDR3 protein. The data contain hundreds of thousands of distinct CDR3 sequences, approximately 13% of them seen just once; the ten biggest clones take up 2% to 2.5%. The CDR3 spans 16 residues. The J segment lost 3 bases and the V segment lost 4 bases, leaving 10 bases of the junction unmatched. Germline CDR1 SEHNR, CDR2 FQNEAQ (reference sequence). Sequenced here: PBMCs, mostly from graft donor cells, sampled 360 days after TCRalphabeta/CD19-depleted stem cell transplant. This chain connects TRBV7-9 to TRBJ2-5; 8 bases fit TRBD1. The TCR originated in a male patient under 18 who had a stem cell transplant for acute myeloid leukemia, so the T cells may come from the graft donor. The CDR3 here is CASSSHMTGVEETQYF. CDR3 nucleotides: TGTGCCAGCAGCTCCCACATGACAGGGGTCGAAGAGACCCAGTACTTC. The whole variable domain, remainder taken from reference TRBV7-9 and TRBJ2-5, is DTGVSQNPRHKITKRGQNVTFRCDPISEHNRLYWYRQTLGQGPEFLTYFQNEAQLEKSRLLSDRFSAERPKGSFSTLEIQRTEQGDSAMYLCASSSHMTGVEETQYFGPGTRLLVL.